Presented here are 27 T cell receptor beta chains from one specimen sequenced in a study of identical twins. TCRdb itself ran the 5' RACE reads through MiXCR, one entry per CDR3 protein. The sample yields 210,000 or so distinct CDR3 sequences, about a sixth seen once. These same records also appear under a second study, on T cells expressing NK-cell markers.

Specimen: CD8+ T cells sorted from blood. These receptors were taken from a woman between 18 and 29 years old in good health.

The V and J genes are TRBV6-1 and TRBJ2-1; D tentatively reads TRBD1 or TRBD2 (5 bases each). The CDR3 totals 13 residues. V lost 7 bases, J lost 7 bases, and 14 bases lay in between. In germline, CDR1 is MNHNS, CDR2 SASEGT. CDR3 protein: CASTPLGVNEQFF. In DNA, the CDR3 is TGTGCCAGCACCCCTCTGGGGGTAAATGAGCAGTTCTTC.

The chain is built from TRBV24-1 and TRBJ2-2; possibly TRBD2 for D (7 bases). This CDR3 is 14 amino acids long. Deletions cut 12 bases from V and 5 bases from J, with 18 bases between. Germline CDR1 reads KGHDR; CDR2 reads SFDVKD. The CDR3: CALSPGGWTGELFF. The CDR3 bases are TGTGCCCTCAGCCCGGGGGGCTGGACCGGGGAGCTGTTTTTT.

This chain connects TRBV30 to TRBJ2-7; D gene unclear. The CDR3 runs to 11 residues. Germline V lookup: CDR1 GTSNPN, CDR2 SVGIG (reference sequence). V was cut by 0 bases and J by 7 bases, with 7 bases left in between. As DNA, the CDR3 is TGTGCCTGGAGTGTAATCAGGGAGCAGTACTTC. Protein product: CAWSVIREQYF.

This clonotype occurred a few times. This sequence joins TRBV29-1 and TRBJ2-5; tentative D call: TRBD2 (5 bases). This CDR3 region has 12 residues. CDR1 and CDR2 (germline): SQVTM, ANQGSEA. The V gene lost 6 bases and the J gene lost 7 bases, with 15 bases spanning the gap. CDR3 sequence: CSVDSTSGTQYF. The CDR3 DNA sequence: TGCAGCGTGGACTCAACGTCAGGGACCCAGTACTTC.

Written as DNA, the CDR3 is TGTGCCAGCAGTCCTCCGGGGGCTTCCATACATGAGCAGTTCTTC. This sequence encodes CASSPPGASIHEQFF. The chain carries TRBV12-3 or TRBV12-4 and TRBJ2-1, with D perhaps given as TRBD1 or TRBD2 (6 bases each). The CDR3 loop spans 15 amino acids. Trimming removed 5 bases at V and 8 bases at J, with 19 bases between.

Worth noting for this clonotype: The junction departs from germline at one end; a sequencing error may be responsible. V and J are TRBV29-1 and TRBJ1-1, with D unresolved. CDR1 and CDR2 from the germline V gene are SQVTM and ANQGSEA. The CDR3 is made up of 10 amino acids. The CDR3 reads CSIEETEAFF. CDR3 nucleotides: TGCAGCATTGAAGAGACTGAAGCTTTCTTT.

The chain has TRBV7-6 and TRBJ2-2, with 10 nucleotides matching TRBD2. This CDR3 has 15 amino acids. The germline V gene has CDR1 SGHVS and CDR2 FNYEAQ. Trimming cost V 5 bases and J 6 bases; bases outside gene matches: 6. CDR3 sequence (DNA): TGTGCCAGCAGCCATAGCGGGGGGATCGCCGGGGAGCTGTTTTTT. Its protein is CASSHSGGIAGELFF.

This clonotype has more than one count but fewer than ten. V gene TRBV12-3 or TRBV12-4 combines with J gene TRBJ2-5, with TRBD2 identical over 7 bases. Losses at the gene ends were 5 bases for V and 4 bases for J; bases not matched to a gene: 10. CDR3 length: 15 residues. The CDR3 loop is CASSPPGGSGETQYF. The CDR3 nucleotides are TGTGCCAGCAGTCCCCCGGGCGGGAGTGGAGAGACCCAGTACTTC.

This rearrangement joins TRBV7-8 to TRBJ2-1; D gene unclear. Trimming shortened V by 8 bases and J by 5 bases, and 13 bases separated the two germline ends. Germline-derived CDR1 and CDR2 are SGHVS and FQNEAQ. The CDR3 runs to 13 residues. The CDR3 is CASYSPADNEQFF. Written as DNA, the CDR3 is TGTGCCAGCTATTCCCCGGCGGACAATGAGCAGTTCTTC.

This clonotype appeared a few times. The rearrangement links TRBV20-1 to TRBJ1-1, with a possible D match to TRBD1 (5 bases). This CDR3 is 12 amino acids long. V was cut by 2 bases and J by 8 bases, with 12 bases left in between. The germline V gene encodes CDR1 DFQATT and CDR2 SNEGSKA (reference sequence). In nucleotides, the CDR3 is TGCAGTGCTAGACCCCAGGGAACAGAAGCTTTCTTT. Protein product: CSARPQGTEAFF.

This chain links TRBV7-6 with TRBJ2-5, with D perhaps matching TRBD1 (5 bases). The CDR3 has 16 residues. Germline V gene sequence: CDR1 SGHVS, CDR2 FNYEAQ. V lost 5 bases and J lost 3, with 19 bases in between. The CDR3 loop is CASSPTVQGGEETQYF. The CDR3 nucleotides read TGTGCCAGCAGCCCTACGGTGCAGGGTGGGGAAGAGACCCAGTACTTC.

This clonotype was seen a few times. The chain recombines TRBV15 with TRBJ2-7; no definite D call. Germline CDR1 reads LNHNV; CDR2 reads YYDKDF (reference sequence). V lost 0 bases, J lost 0 bases, and 12 bases lay in between. The CDR3 is 16 amino acids. The CDR3 reads CATSRDWAPSSYEQYF. DNA for the CDR3: TGTGCCACCAGCAGAGATTGGGCTCCCAGCTCCTACGAGCAGTACTTC.

The sample holds many counts of this clonotype. The chain couples TRBV6-4 to TRBJ2-1; 8 bases match TRBD2. The CDR3 is 14 amino acids. The V gene's germline CDR1 is MRHNA and CDR2 SNTAGT. J gave up 10 bases and V 5 bases, and 10 bases lay outside the gene matches. The CDR3 is CASSLTGGASEQFF. The CDR3 DNA reads TGTGCCAGCAGTCTTACCGGGGGGGCGAGCGAGCAGTTCTTC.

CDR3 sequence: CASSTTWDIQYF. The DNA of the CDR3 is TGTGCCAGCAGTACAACGTGGGACATTCAGTACTTC. The V call is TRBV28, the J call TRBJ2-4; D ambiguous. CDR1 MDHEN and CDR2 SYDVKM come from the germline V gene. The CDR3 is 12 amino acids. V dropped 5 bases and J dropped 8 bases, with 10 bases sitting between them.

This clonotype was seen only a few times. This chain uses TRBV5-1 with TRBJ2-7; D is possibly TRBD1 (5 bases). CDR1 is SGHRS and CDR2 is YFSETQ in the germline V gene. The CDR3 sequence is 13 residues long. V shed 1 base and J shed 5 bases, with 10 bases lying between them. CDR3 loop: CASSLSQGNEQYF. The CDR3 coding sequence is TGCGCCAGCAGCTTGAGTCAGGGAAACGAGCAGTACTTC.

The chain recombines TRBV5-1 with TRBJ1-1; TRBD1 might be the D (5 bases). The CDR3 runs to 15 residues. V was pared by 4 bases and J by 2 bases, with 15 bases between. CDR1 is SGHRS, CDR2 YFSETQ, per germline. As DNA, the CDR3 is TGCGCCAGCAGCCTAGGTCTGACAGATAACACTGAAGCTTTCTTT. It specifies CASSLGLTDNTEAFF.

The V and J genes are TRBV14 and TRBJ2-1; 9 bases are shared with TRBD2. The CDR3 spans 21 residues. V gave up 0 bases and J gave up 6 bases; unmatched junction bases: 21. CDR1 and CDR2 (germline): SGHDN, FVKESK. CDR3 amino acids: CASSQETLGSGRVLWANEQFF. The DNA of the CDR3 is TGTGCCAGCAGCCAAGAGACCTTAGGTAGCGGGAGAGTATTGTGGGCCAATGAGCAGTTCTTC.

The table lists this clonotype with a count of one. The chain combines TRBV30 with TRBJ2-7; D is unclear. Germline lookup yields CDR1 GTSNPN and CDR2 SVGIG (reference sequence). V was trimmed by 0 bases and J by 6 bases, leaving 3 bases between them. This CDR3 has 10 residues. The CDR3 nucleotides are TGTGCCTGGAGTGTAAGCGAGCAGTACTTC. It specifies CAWSVSEQYF.

This clonotype was seen more than once but under ten times. The chain links TRBV6-5 to TRBJ2-7; 12 bases fit TRBD1. From germline, CDR1 is MNHEY and CDR2 SVGAGI. V lost 0 bases and J lost 5; bases outside the gene matches: 5. This CDR3 is 16 amino acids long. This chain's CDR3 is CASSYSRGQGADEQYF. In nucleotides, the CDR3 is TGTGCCAGCAGTTACTCGCGGGGACAGGGGGCAGACGAGCAGTACTTC.

The gene calls are TRBV12-3 or TRBV12-4 and TRBJ2-2, with D unresolved. The germline V and J ends were trimmed by 4 bases and 1 base, with 7 bases remaining between them. This CDR3 has 14 amino acids. CDR3 sequence (DNA): TGTGCCAGCAGTTCGACACGGAACACCGGGGAGCTGTTTTTT. It yields the protein CASSSTRNTGELFF.

This clonotype was seen more than once but under ten times. V gene TRBV6-4 combines with J gene TRBJ2-3; 10 nucleotides align to TRBD2. The CDR3 spans 13 residues. The V and J ends lost 10 bases and 3 bases, in that order; junction bases with no gene match: 4. The V gene's germline CDR1 is MRHNA and CDR2 SNTAGT. The CDR3 region is CATSGSPTDTQYF. CDR3 in DNA: TGTGCCACTAGCGGGAGCCCGACAGATACGCAGTATTTT.

This clonotype has a handful of counts. The chain has TRBV3-1 and TRBJ2-7; TRBD2 aligns across 7 bases. With 4 bases clipped from V and 1 base from J, the junction kept 10 bases outside the gene matches. CDR1 and CDR2 (germline): LGHDT, YNNKEL (reference sequence). CDR3 size: 16 residues. For the CDR3, the DNA is TGTGCCAGCAGCCGGGGAAGCGGAGCGGGGTCCTACGAGCAGTACTTC. Residues: CASSRGSGAGSYEQYF.

The chain has TRBV6-1 and TRBJ2-7; D is perhaps TRBD1 (6 bases). Germline values: CDR1 MNHNS, CDR2 SASEGT. V lost 6 bases and J 6 bases, leaving 15 bases between the germline ends. This CDR3 spans 13 amino acids. The CDR3 reads CASRAGDLSEQYF. Written as DNA, the CDR3 is TGTGCCAGCAGGGCAGGGGATTTATCCGAGCAGTACTTC.

This clonotype was seen only a few times. The chain recombines TRBV7-9 with TRBJ2-1, with TRBD2 matching over 9 bases. After removal of 3 bases from V and 3 bases from J, the junction contained 6 bases not matched to a gene. The CDR3 sequence is 16 residues long. From germline, CDR1 is SEHNR and CDR2 FQNEAQ (reference sequence). In DNA form, the CDR3 reads TGTGCCAGCAGCTTTTTAGCGGGAGAGCTCTACAATGAGCAGTTCTTC. Translated: CASSFLAGELYNEQFF.

This clonotype occurred a few times. V gene TRBV6-1 combines with J gene TRBJ1-4; no definite D call. The CDR3 covers 14 residues. The V gene lost 6 bases and the J gene lost 2 bases, with 10 bases spanning the gap. Germline values: CDR1 MNHNS, CDR2 SASEGT. The CDR3 DNA reads TGTGCCAGCAGAACCGTGTTTACTAATGAAAAACTGTTTTTT. It specifies CASRTVFTNEKLFF.

Only a few counts were recorded for this clonotype. The chain is built from TRBV7-8 and TRBJ2-5; unclear D gene. The CDR3 extends over 12 amino acids. Trimming pared 5 bases from V and 1 base from J, leaving 5 bases between. Germline V lookup: CDR1 SGHVS, CDR2 FQNEAQ. The CDR3 sequence is CASSLVQETQYF. CDR3 in DNA: TGTGCCAGCAGCCTCGTCCAAGAGACCCAGTACTTC.

This clonotype was counted only a few times. The CDR3 reads CASSEEGGGSYEQYF. The CDR3 DNA is TGTGCCAGCAGTGAAGAAGGGGGTGGATCCTACGAGCAGTACTTC. The V call is TRBV6-1, the J call TRBJ2-7; D may be TRBD1 (6 bases). Trimming pared 1 base from V and 1 base from J, leaving 11 bases between. This CDR3 spans 15 amino acids. CDR1 and CDR2 from the germline V gene are MNHNS and SASEGT.